The following is a T cell receptor (beta chain) sequence with its context. Antigen specificity is unknown. Germline assignment: CDR1 SGHAT and CDR2 FQNNGV. The trim removed 3 bases at V and 2 bases at J, leaving 7 bases unmatched. This CDR3 is 15 amino acids long. This record comes from a study of cytomegalovirus exposure and HLA in healthy donors. Overall study context: Among about 400 genotyped donors, around 80% fell in the Caucasian-associated ancestry cluster. Study conclusions and caveats: The number of N-insertions in an Asian-associated ancestry cluster was reportedly below the roughly 670-donor mean in a later analysis. Data from an earlier analysis indicated that most TCR beta V segments were productive either about 90% or about 30% of the time. What a later analysis showed was that several of the most significant clusters appeared linked to common viral pathogens.

Both 60 Vbeta primers and 13 Jbeta primers went into the PCR. The assay was immunoSEQ multiplex PCR, and TCRdb's table has in-frame clones only and misses some. The sample gives about 150,000 clones, over 70% of which show up once; around 2.3% is in the top ten. The clonotype comes from a young man in good health and CMV-seronegative. V and J are TRBV11-2 and TRBJ2-7, with TRBD2 matching 7 bases. Sequencing was performed on PBMCs. The CDR3: CASSLFGEGTYEQYF. The CDR3 nucleotides read TGTGCCAGCAGCTTGTTCGGGGAGGGAACCTACGAGCAGTACTTC.